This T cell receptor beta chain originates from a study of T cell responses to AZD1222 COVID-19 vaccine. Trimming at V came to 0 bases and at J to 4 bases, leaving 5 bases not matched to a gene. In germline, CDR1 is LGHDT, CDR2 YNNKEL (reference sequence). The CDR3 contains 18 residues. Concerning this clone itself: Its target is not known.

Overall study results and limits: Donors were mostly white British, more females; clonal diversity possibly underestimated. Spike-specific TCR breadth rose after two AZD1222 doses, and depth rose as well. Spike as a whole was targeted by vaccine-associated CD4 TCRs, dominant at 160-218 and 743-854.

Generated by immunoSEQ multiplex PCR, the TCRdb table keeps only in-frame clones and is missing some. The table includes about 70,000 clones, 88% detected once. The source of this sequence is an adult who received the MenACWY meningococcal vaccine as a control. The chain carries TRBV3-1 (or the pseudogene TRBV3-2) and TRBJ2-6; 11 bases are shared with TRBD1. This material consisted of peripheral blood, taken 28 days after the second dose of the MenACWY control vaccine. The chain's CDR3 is CASSQDGDRGTGANVLTF. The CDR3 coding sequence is TGTGCCAGCAGCCAAGATGGGGACAGGGGGACCGGGGCCAACGTCCTGACTTTC.